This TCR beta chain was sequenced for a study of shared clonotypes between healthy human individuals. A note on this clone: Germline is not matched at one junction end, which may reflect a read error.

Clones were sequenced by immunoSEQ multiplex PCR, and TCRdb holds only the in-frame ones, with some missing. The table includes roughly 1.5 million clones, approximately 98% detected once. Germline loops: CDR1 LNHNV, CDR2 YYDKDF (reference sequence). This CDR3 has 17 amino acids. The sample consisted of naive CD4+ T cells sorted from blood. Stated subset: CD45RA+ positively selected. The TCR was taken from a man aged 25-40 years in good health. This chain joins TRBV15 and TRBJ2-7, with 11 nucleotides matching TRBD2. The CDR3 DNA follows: TGTGCCACCAGGCCGACTAGCGGGACACTCTCCTCCCACGAGCAGTACTTC. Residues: CATRPTSGTLSSHEQYF. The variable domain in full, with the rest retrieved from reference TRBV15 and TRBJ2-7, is DAMVIQNPRYQVTQFGKPVTLSCSQTLNHNVMYWYQQKSSQAPKLLFHYYDKDFNNEADTPDNFQSRRPNTSFCFLDIRSPGLGDTAMYLCATRPTSGTLSSHEQYFGPGTRLTVT.